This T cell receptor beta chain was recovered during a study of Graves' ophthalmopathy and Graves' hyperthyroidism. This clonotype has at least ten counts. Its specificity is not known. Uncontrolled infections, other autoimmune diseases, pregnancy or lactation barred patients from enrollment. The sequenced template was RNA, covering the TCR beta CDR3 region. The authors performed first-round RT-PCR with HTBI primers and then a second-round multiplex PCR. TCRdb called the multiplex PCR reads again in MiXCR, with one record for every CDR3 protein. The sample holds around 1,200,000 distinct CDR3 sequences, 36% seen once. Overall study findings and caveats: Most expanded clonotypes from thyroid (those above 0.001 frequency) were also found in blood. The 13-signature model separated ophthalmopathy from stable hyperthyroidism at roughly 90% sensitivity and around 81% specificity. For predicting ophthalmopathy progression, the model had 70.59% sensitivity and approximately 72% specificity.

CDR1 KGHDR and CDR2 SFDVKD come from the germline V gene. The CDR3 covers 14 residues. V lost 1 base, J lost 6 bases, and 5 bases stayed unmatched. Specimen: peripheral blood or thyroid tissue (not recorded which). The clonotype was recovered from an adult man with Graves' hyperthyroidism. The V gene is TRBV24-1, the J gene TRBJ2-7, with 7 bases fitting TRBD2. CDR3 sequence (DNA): TGTGCCACCAGTGATTTAAAGGCTAGCGGCGAGCAGTACTTC. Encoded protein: CATSDLKASGEQYF.